This T cell receptor (beta chain) is from a study of control samples from healthy donors and cancer patients. This CDR3 spans 14 amino acids. Trimming took off 3 bases at V and 1 base at J, with 7 bases between the two ends. Germline CDR1 and CDR2: MGHRA and YSYEKL. Sequenced by immunoSEQ multiplex PCR; TCRdb stores in-frame clones only, minus some. The data contain around 70,000 clones, over 75% of them singletons. The sample was PBMCs. The TCR sequence derives from a woman aged 50 to 60 with head and neck cancer. The rearrangement links TRBV4-1 to TRBJ1-5, with D perhaps matching TRBD1 (5 bases). The CDR3 nucleotides read TGCGCCAGCAGCCAGGGGGAGAGCAATCAGCCCCAGCATTTT. As protein: CASSQGESNQPQHF.